The table lists the clone carrying this TCR beta chain with a few counts. Its matching antigen is unknown. Per the germline V gene, CDR1 is MNHEY and CDR2 is SMNVEV (reference sequence). This CDR3 region has 14 residues. V gave up 4 bases and J gave up 7 bases, with 13 bases separating them. TCRdb re-analysed the 5' RACE reads in MiXCR, keeping a single row per CDR3 protein. The data contain hundreds of thousands of distinct CDR3 sequences, 9% to 15% of them singletons. This specimen comes from a study of identical twins. Overall study results and limits: Possibly, invariant MAIT and iNKT cells partly confounded zero-insertion analyses. Findings depended on cross-sectional statistics rather than tracking the same donors. Twins' surplus sharing was weaker for beta out-of-frame sequences.

Another study also made use of these data, one on yellow fever vaccine responses in identical twins.

The chain is built from TRBV27 and TRBJ1-4; the D gene is possibly TRBD1 (5 bases). The source is a woman between 18 and 30 years old in good health. Sequenced input: PBMCs. The CDR3 DNA reads TGTGCCAGCAGTTCCTGGGACCTGGGTGAAAAACTGTTTTTT. Translated: CASSSWDLGEKLFF.